This passage covers 12 T cell receptor beta chains from one sample sequenced in a study of blood T cell repertoires in COVID-19. This table comes from immunoSEQ multiplex PCR, and its TCRdb copy is limited to in-frame clones, with some not included. The data hold some 240,000 clones, with less than 90% observed a single time. The sample comprised peripheral blood. These receptors all stem from a woman aged 40 to 50 who had recovered from COVID-19.

The CDR3 nucleotides are TGTGCCAGCAGTGGGCAGGGAGGCAATGAGCAGTTCTTC. Amino acid sequence: CASSGQGGNEQFF. The chain is built from TRBV2 and TRBJ2-1; D may be TRBD2 (6 bases). Per germline, CDR1 SNHLY and CDR2 FYNNEI. This CDR3 has 13 residues. Trimming removed 4 bases at V and 6 bases at J, with 10 bases between.

CDR3 region: CASCGQYNSPLHF. Here the CDR3 DNA reads TGTGCCAGCTGCGGACAGTATAATTCACCCCTCCACTTT. The gene calls are TRBV6-5 and TRBJ1-6; a weak D match, TRBD1 (6 bases). Germline V gives CDR1 MNHEY, CDR2 SVGAGI. V was trimmed by 8 bases and J by 4 bases, leaving 9 bases between them. The CDR3 consists of 13 residues.

The chain combines TRBV10-3 with TRBJ2-2; D remains unclear. V shed 4 bases and J shed 1 base, with 10 bases lying between them. This CDR3 comprises 15 residues. CDR1 ENHRY and CDR2 SYGVKD come from the germline V gene. The CDR3 DNA follows: TGTGCCATCAGTGGTAGACTGGGGAACACCGGGGAGCTGTTTTTT. Its protein is CAISGRLGNTGELFF.

J is TRBJ1-1 and V is TRBV19; 7 bases fit TRBD1. Germline values: CDR1 LNHDA, CDR2 SQIVND (reference sequence). CDR3 size: 13 residues. V was pared by 6 bases and J by 0 bases, with 1 base of the junction left unmatched. This CDR3 is CASRTGLNTEAFF. The CDR3 DNA is TGTGCCAGTAGGACAGGGTTGAACACTGAAGCTTTCTTT.

The chain couples TRBV10-2 to TRBJ1-6, with D maybe TRBD1 (6 bases). The CDR3 is 18 amino acids. Germline CDR1 and CDR2: WSHSY and SAAADI. V was shortened by 7 bases and J by 6 bases, with 25 bases between the two germline ends. CDR3 in amino acids: CASNERNRASSGNSPLHF. CDR3 DNA sequence: TGCGCCAGCAACGAAAGGAACAGGGCTTCCTCTGGTAATTCACCCCTCCACTTT.

The chain combines TRBV3-1 (or the pseudogene TRBV3-2) with TRBJ2-3, with 14 positions matching TRBD2. This CDR3 has 17 residues. The germline gives CDR1 LGHDT, CDR2 YNNKEL (reference sequence). With V trimmed by 4 bases and J by 1 base, 4 bases remained unmatched. As DNA, the CDR3 is TGTGCCAGCAGCCCCCCGGGACTAGCGGGGGGCACAGATACGCAGTATTTT. It is translated as CASSPPGLAGGTDTQYF.

The chain combines TRBV6-5 with TRBJ2-1, with 9 positions matching TRBD1. V lost 6 bases and J lost 5; bases outside the gene matches: 8. This CDR3 has 15 amino acids. Germline CDR1 is MNHEY and CDR2 is SVGAGI. This CDR3 is CASRLDRGSNNEQFF. CDR3 DNA: TGTGCCAGCAGGTTGGACAGGGGCTCTAACAATGAGCAGTTCTTC.

The chain carries TRBV5-6 and TRBJ2-7; 7 bases fit TRBD1. CDR3 length: 15 residues. Germline lookup yields CDR1 SGHDT and CDR2 YYEEEE. The V gene end was trimmed by 4 bases and the J gene end by 3 bases; junction bases not matched to a gene: 10. The CDR3 DNA reads TGTGCCAGCAGCCTAGGGGCAGGGGGTCGCTACGAGCAGTACTTC. This gives the protein CASSLGAGGRYEQYF.

This chain links TRBV7-9 with TRBJ1-3; the D is unclear. Trimming took 1 base from V and 0 from J, leaving 4 bases between them. This CDR3 has 14 amino acids. Per the germline V gene, CDR1 is SEHNR and CDR2 is FQNEAQ (reference sequence). CDR3 coding DNA: TGTGCCAGCAGCTTAGACACCTCTGGAAACACCATATATTTT. Translating gives CASSLDTSGNTIYF.

As for this clone: Additional DNA sequences in this sample encode the identical CDR3. The chain recombines TRBV18 with TRBJ1-1; no firm D call. Germline-derived CDR1 and CDR2 are KGHSH and LQKENI. The CDR3 totals 13 residues. Trimming took 0 bases from V and 1 from J, leaving 3 bases between them. The CDR3 DNA is TGTGCCAGCTCACCACCGGCGAACACTGAAGCTTTCTTT. It translates to CASSPPANTEAFF.

A single count supports this clone. The genes are TRBV13 and TRBJ2-1, with TRBD2 matching 7 bases. V lost 1 base, J lost 4 bases, and 1 base stayed unmatched. The CDR3 extends over 14 amino acids. Looked up from germline, CDR1 is PRHDT and CDR2 is FYEKMQ (reference sequence). CDR3 loop: CASSLAGGYNEQFF. The CDR3 DNA follows: TGTGCCAGCAGCTTAGCGGGGGGATACAATGAGCAGTTCTTC. Filled out from reference TRBV13 and TRBJ2-1, the complete variable domain reads AAGVIQSPRHLIKEKRETATLKCYPIPRHDTVYWYQQGPGQDPQFLISFYEKMQSDKGSIPDRFSAQQFSDYHSELNMSSLELGDSALYFCASSLAGGYNEQFFGPGTRLTVL.

V gene TRBV4-1 combines with J gene TRBJ2-6, with a tentative D call TRBD1 (5 bases). The CDR3 runs to 16 residues. V was trimmed by 0 bases and J by 2 bases, leaving 8 bases between them. Germline CDR1 MGHRA, CDR2 YSYEKL. Here the CDR3 reads CASSQESRAGANVLTF. In nucleotides, the CDR3 is TGCGCCAGCAGCCAAGAATCCAGGGCTGGGGCCAACGTCCTGACTTTC.